The entry that follows covers one T cell receptor (beta chain) sequence. What it binds is not known. This sample is part of a study of shared clonotypes between healthy human individuals. Findings and caveats of the study: Approximately 5.3% was the fraction of naive CD4 clonotypes found shared across a few donors.

It was across several immunoSEQ plates that each subset's genomic DNA was evenly split. The data were produced by immunoSEQ multiplex PCR, yet TCRdb's version contains in-frame clones alone and is incomplete. The table includes about 640,000 clones, 72% detected once. CDR3 size: 13 residues. Germline CDR1 reads SGHVS; CDR2 reads FQNEAQ. Between the trimmed V and J ends, which lost 11 bases and 1 base, there was a span of 14 bases. The receptor was derived from a woman aged 25 to 45 in good health. The sample consisted of memory CD4+ T cells sorted from blood. Subset here: CD45RA-negative fraction. The V call is TRBV7-8, the J call TRBJ1-1; D not resolved. CDR3 sequence reads: CAGSLGRNTEAFF. CDR3 nucleotides: TGTGCCGGAAGTCTTGGACGGAACACTGAAGCTTTCTTT.